This T cell receptor beta chain was identified during a study of response to subunit inactivated influenza vaccine. Overall study results and limits: Few additional T cells are recruited per seasonal influenza vaccination, authors suggested.

TCRdb re-derived calls from the RT-PCR reads in MiXCR, one entry per CDR3 protein. The table has about 570,000 distinct CDR3 sequences, approximately 10% seen once; the top ten hold 8% to 13%. With respect to this clonotype: As yet, its antigen is unknown.

The CDR3 contains 13 residues. V trimming: 7 bases; J trimming: 7 bases; junction bases outside the gene matches: 9. Germline V gives CDR1 SQVTM, CDR2 ANQGSEA. The same specimen was also included in a second study, on T cells expressing NK-cell markers. That paper notes: Synthesis of TCR beta cDNA relied on 5'RACE template switching carrying UMIs. As a fraction of CD8+ T cells, dominant NKG2C+ clonotypes reached roughly 1.0-8% in six or seven donors. Several donors showed these clonotypes also leading the CD3+CD56-NKG2C+ fraction.

Specimen: PBMCs from blood, collected on the day of vaccination. The receptor's source is a man aged 45-60 years who received an inactivated influenza vaccine. This chain links TRBV29-1 with TRBJ2-7; TRBD1 matches at 11 bases. CDR3 in amino acids: CSGRTGGKGEQYF. The CDR3 nucleotides read TGCAGCGGACGGACAGGGGGCAAGGGTGAGCAGTACTTC.